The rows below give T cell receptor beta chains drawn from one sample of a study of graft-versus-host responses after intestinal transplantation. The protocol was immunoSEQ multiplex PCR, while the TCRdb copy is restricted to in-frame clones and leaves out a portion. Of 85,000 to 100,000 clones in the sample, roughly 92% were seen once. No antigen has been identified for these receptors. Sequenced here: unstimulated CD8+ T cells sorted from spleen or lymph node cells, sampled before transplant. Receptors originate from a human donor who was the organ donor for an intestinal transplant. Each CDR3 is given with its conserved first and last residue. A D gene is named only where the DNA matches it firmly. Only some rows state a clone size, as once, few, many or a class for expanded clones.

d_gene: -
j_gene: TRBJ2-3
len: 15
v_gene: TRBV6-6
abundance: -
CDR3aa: CASSRWGQGGDTQYF

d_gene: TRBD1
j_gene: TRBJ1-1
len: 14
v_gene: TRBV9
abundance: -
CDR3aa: CASSIGQGWPEAFF

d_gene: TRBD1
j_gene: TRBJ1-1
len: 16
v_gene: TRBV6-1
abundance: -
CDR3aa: CASSVRDRVFSPEAFF

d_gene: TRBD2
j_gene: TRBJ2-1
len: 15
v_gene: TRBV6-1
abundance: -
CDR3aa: CASSSTGTRYNEQFF

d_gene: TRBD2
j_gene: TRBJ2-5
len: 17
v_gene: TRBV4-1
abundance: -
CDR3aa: CASNVDFVGGWQETQYF

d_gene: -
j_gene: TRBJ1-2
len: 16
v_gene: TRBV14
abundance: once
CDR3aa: CASSQDEGGALYGYTF

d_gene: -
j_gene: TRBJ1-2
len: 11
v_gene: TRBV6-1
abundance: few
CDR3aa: CASKGVYGYTF

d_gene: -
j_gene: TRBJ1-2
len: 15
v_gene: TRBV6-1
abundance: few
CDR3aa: CASSESGAWIYGYTF

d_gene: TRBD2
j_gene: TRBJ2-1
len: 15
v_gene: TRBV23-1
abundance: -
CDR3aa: CASPTSGLHYNEQFF

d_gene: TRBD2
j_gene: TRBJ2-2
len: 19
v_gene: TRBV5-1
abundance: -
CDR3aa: CASSLGYLAGALITGELFF

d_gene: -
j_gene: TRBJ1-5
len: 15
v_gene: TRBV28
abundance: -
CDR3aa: CASSFFRRGNQPQHF

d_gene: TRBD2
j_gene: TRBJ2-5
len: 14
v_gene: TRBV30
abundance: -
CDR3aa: CASLSGRALETQYF

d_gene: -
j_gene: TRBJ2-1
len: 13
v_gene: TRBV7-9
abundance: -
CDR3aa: CASSLRTTNEQFF

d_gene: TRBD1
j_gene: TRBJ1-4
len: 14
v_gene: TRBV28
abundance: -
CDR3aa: CASSLQGGAEKLFF

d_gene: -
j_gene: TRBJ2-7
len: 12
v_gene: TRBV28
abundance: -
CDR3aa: CASSLKGAEQYF

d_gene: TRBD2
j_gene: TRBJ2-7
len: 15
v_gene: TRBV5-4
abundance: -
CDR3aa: CASSFGLAGDYEQYF

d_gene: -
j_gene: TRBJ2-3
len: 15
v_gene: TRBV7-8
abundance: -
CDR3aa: CASSLSYRLSDTQYF

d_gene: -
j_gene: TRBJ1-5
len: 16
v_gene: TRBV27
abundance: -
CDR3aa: CASRPTADYSNQPQHF

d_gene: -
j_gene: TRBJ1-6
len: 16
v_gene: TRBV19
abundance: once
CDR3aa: CASSRRGPIYNSPLHF

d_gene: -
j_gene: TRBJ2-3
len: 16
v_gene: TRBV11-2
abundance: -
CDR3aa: CASSLTRMRSTDTQYF

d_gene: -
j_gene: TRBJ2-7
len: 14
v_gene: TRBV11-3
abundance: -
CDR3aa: CASSLRQVAYEQYF

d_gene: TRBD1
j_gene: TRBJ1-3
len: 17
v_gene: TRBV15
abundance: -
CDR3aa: CATSRYTGGYSGNTIYF

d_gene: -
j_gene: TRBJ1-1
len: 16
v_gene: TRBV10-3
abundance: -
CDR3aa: CAIGFRGIRGNTEAFF

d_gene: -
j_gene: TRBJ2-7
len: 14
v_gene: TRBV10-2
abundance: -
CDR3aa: CASSESSLPYEQYF

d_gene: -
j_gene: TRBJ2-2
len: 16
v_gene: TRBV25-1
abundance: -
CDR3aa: CASSELKAGITGELFF

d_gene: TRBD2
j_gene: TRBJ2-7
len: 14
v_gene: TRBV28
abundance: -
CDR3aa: CASSPTSGIYEQYF

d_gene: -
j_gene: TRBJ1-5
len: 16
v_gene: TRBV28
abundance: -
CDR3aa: CASSFPDGDSNQPQHF

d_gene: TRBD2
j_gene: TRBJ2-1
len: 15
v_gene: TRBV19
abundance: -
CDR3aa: CASMALAGEYNEQFF

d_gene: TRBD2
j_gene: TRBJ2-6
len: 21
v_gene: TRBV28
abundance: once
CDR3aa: CASSFSSGGLAGVVGANVLTF

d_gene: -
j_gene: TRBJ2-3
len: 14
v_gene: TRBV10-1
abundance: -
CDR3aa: CASSEAIFTDTQYF

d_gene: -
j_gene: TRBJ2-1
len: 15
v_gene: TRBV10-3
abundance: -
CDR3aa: CAISEAGNSYNEQFF

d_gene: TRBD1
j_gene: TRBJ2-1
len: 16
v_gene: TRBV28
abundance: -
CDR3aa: CASSRLDRATYNEQFF

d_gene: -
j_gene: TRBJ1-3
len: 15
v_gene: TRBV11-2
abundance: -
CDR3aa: CASSLDLTAGNTIYF